These 26 T cell receptor beta chains share one sample of origin, sequenced in a study of metastatic and nonmetastatic thyroid tumors. Among the patients, none had received any treatment before thyroid surgery. TCRdb re-analyzed the PCR reads through MiXCR. The top ten clones hold 8.8% of a sample with 89,000 or so clones, roughly 8.6% of them seen once. The sample was blood. These receptors came from a female donor with papillary thyroid cancer or a benign thyroid nodule (not recorded which). Some clones in this sample may be carry-over from other donors' samples.

As for this clone: Being one base from a much bigger clone, this may be a read error. Other DNA sequences from this sample encode an identical CDR3 as well. The V call is TRBV7-9, the J call TRBJ2-3; a possible D gene is TRBD2 (5 bases). CDR1 is SEHNR, CDR2 FQNEAQ, per germline (reference sequence). CDR3 length: 11 residues. V lost 5 bases, J lost 11 bases, and 11 bases lay in between. The CDR3 is CASSPGGGQYF. The CDR3 bases are TGTGCCAGCAGCCCCGGTGGAGGGCAGTATTTT.

This clone was seen at least ten times. The gene calls are TRBV6-1 and TRBJ1-4; D call uncertain. Germline loops: CDR1 MNHNS, CDR2 SASEGT. The ends were cut back, 3 bases at V and 3 bases at J, with 8 bases in the middle. This CDR3 is built from 14 residues. The CDR3 region is CASSDWAANEKLFF. CDR3 coding DNA: TGTGCCAGCAGTGATTGGGCGGCTAATGAAAAACTGTTTTTT.

This clone showed up many times. The CDR3 DNA reads TGTGCCAGTAGTTACAGGGCGGACTATGGCTACACCTTC. It specifies CASSYRADYGYTF. V and J are TRBV19 and TRBJ1-2, with a weak D call TRBD1 (6 bases). The CDR3 totals 13 residues. The germline V gene has CDR1 LNHDA and CDR2 SQIVND (reference sequence). V was pared by 5 bases and J by 3 bases, with 10 bases between. Full variable domain (rest looked up from reference TRBV19 and TRBJ1-2): DGGITQSPKYLFRKEGQNVTLSCEQNLNHDAMYWYRQDPGQGLRLIYYSQIVNDFQKGDIAEGYSVSREKKESFPLTVTSAQKNPTAFYLCASSYRADYGYTFGSGTRLTVV.

This clone has at least ten counts. The CDR3 reads CASSPSRDTQYF. For the CDR3, the DNA is TGTGCCAGCAGCCCCTCGAGAGATACGCAGTATTTT. J is TRBJ2-3 and V is TRBV11-2; unclear D gene. Germline V gives CDR1 SGHAT, CDR2 FQNNGV. Trimming took 5 bases from V and 5 from J, leaving 8 bases between them. The CDR3 consists of 12 residues. The full variable domain, rest sourced from reference TRBV11-2 and TRBJ2-3, is EAGVAQSPRYKIIEKRQSVAFWCNPISGHATLYWYQQILGQGPKLLIQFQNNGVVDDSQLPKDRFSAERLKGVDSTLKIQPAKLEDSAVYLCASSPSRDTQYFGPGTRLTVL.

Points on this clone: Being one base from a much bigger clone, this may be a read error. The conserved closing phenylalanine or tryptophan is absent in this CDR3, likely reflecting a read error. The chain is built from TRBV5-6 and TRBJ1-2, with 7 bases that match TRBD1. V trimming: 4 bases; J trimming: 4 bases; junction bases outside the gene matches: 7. This CDR3 is 14 amino acids long. Per the germline V gene, CDR1 is SGHDT and CDR2 is YYEEEE. This CDR3 is CASSRDRAFYGYTL. The CDR3 DNA is TGTGCCAGCAGCCGCGACAGGGCTTTCTATGGCTACACCCTC.

There are many counts of this clone. The V call is TRBV18, the J call TRBJ1-1; perhaps TRBD1 as D (5 bases). CDR3 size: 14 residues. Germline loops: CDR1 KGHSH, CDR2 LQKENI. V shed 1 base and J shed 5 bases, with 11 bases lying between them. CDR3 bases: TGTGCCAGCTCACCACAGAACGGGGGGACTGAAGCTTTCTTT. It yields the protein CASSPQNGGTEAFF.

This clone appeared many times. The gene calls are TRBV7-9 and TRBJ2-7; possible D gene TRBD1, 6 bases. The CDR3 is 14 amino acids. Germline CDR1 and CDR2: SEHNR and FQNEAQ (reference sequence). V was clipped by 2 bases and J by 5 bases, with 13 bases between them. The CDR3 region has the DNA TGTGCCAGCAGCTTAATGGGGGCGCGGGACGAGCAGTACTTC. This translates into CASSLMGARDEQYF.

There are many counts of this clone. V is TRBV20-1 and J is TRBJ1-6, with D possibly being TRBD1 (6 bases). Germline V lookup: CDR1 DFQATT, CDR2 SNEGSKA (reference sequence). CDR3 length: 18 residues. The V gene lost 2 bases and the J gene lost 0 bases, with 17 bases spanning the gap. Written as DNA, the CDR3 is TGCAGTGCTAGACCTCAGACAGGCTGGGGCTCCTATAATTCACCCCTCCACTTT. Protein: CSARPQTGWGSYNSPLHF.

This clone has a handful of counts. Given a much more abundant clone one base away, this may be a read error. The V call is TRBV25-1, the J call TRBJ2-5; D unresolved. The CDR3 is 15 amino acids. Germline-derived CDR1 and CDR2 are MGHDK and SYGVNS. The CDR3 nucleotides read TGTGCCAGCAGTGATCCCGACCCTCGTTATAAGACCAAGTACTTC. It specifies CASSDPDPRYKTKYF.

This clone was seen repeatedly, ten times or more. The V gene is TRBV18, the J gene TRBJ2-1; D is uncertain. The CDR3 contains 14 residues. Trimming pared 6 bases from V and 6 bases from J, leaving 15 bases between. Germline V lookup: CDR1 KGHSH, CDR2 LQKENI. The CDR3 DNA reads as TGTGCCAGCTCTCTATTGGCCCTCGGCAATGAGCAGTTCTTC. Translating gives CASSLLALGNEQFF.

This clone was observed at least ten times. This chain uses TRBV2 with TRBJ2-5; no clear D. V lost 9 bases, J lost 5 bases, and 7 bases lay in between. Germline V gene data show CDR1 as SNHLY and CDR2 as FYNNEI. The CDR3 covers 10 residues. The DNA for the CDR3 is TGTGCCAGAGGCGAGGAGACCCAGTACTTC. Encoded protein: CARGEETQYF.

This clone was recorded many times. The chain joins TRBV4-2 to TRBJ2-3; tentative D call: TRBD2 (7 bases). The CDR3 totals 16 residues. V gave up 4 bases and J gave up 3 bases, with 17 bases separating them. CDR1 and CDR2 from the germline V gene are LGHNA and YNFKEQ. CDR3 region: CASSPAGGARTDTQYF. DNA for the CDR3: TGTGCCAGCAGCCCGGCTGGGGGGGCGCGTACAGATACGCAGTATTTT.

Ten or more counts support this clone. This chain connects TRBV7-8 to TRBJ2-2; D remains ambiguous. Trimming took off 5 bases at V and 1 base at J, with 8 bases between the two ends. This CDR3 has 14 residues. The V gene's germline CDR1 is SGHVS and CDR2 FQNEAQ. The CDR3 DNA reads TGTGCCAGCAGCGCTTCTTGGAACACCGGGGAGCTGTTTTTT. It is translated as CASSASWNTGELFF.

V usage is TRBV7-9 and J usage is TRBJ2-5; D may correspond to TRBD1 or TRBD2 (5 bases each). V was cut by 11 bases and J by 0 bases, with 10 bases left in between. Germline loops: CDR1 SEHNR, CDR2 FQNEAQ (reference sequence). This CDR3 is 12 amino acids long. CDR3 residues: CASRGDQETQYF. The DNA for the CDR3 is TGTGCCTCAAGAGGGGACCAAGAGACCCAGTACTTC. Based on the CDR3 plus reference TRBV7-9 and TRBJ2-5, the full variable domain is DTGVSQNPRHKITKRGQNVTFRCDPISEHNRLYWYRQTLGQGPEFLTYFQNEAQLEKSRLLSDRFSAERPKGSFSTLEIQRTEQGDSAMYLCASRGDQETQYFGPGTRLLVL.

This clone was seen repeatedly, ten times or more. V usage is TRBV28 and J usage is TRBJ2-1; the D is unclear. V lost 1 base and J 10 bases, leaving 8 bases between the germline ends. The CDR3 consists of 12 residues. Germline V lookup: CDR1 MDHEN, CDR2 SYDVKM. The CDR3: CASSLSPREQFF. The CDR3 nucleotides are TGTGCCAGCAGTTTATCCCCCAGGGAGCAGTTCTTC.

This clone was detected ten times or more. This chain uses TRBV24-1 with TRBJ2-1; a possible D gene is TRBD2 (6 bases). V dropped 5 bases and J dropped 4 bases, with 11 bases sitting between them. The germline gives CDR1 KGHDR, CDR2 SFDVKD. CDR3 length equals 14 residues. CDR3 DNA: TGTGCCACCAGTGGGCCTGGGGGGTACAATGAGCAGTTCTTC. Encoded protein: CATSGPGGYNEQFF.

This clone was seen repeatedly, ten times or more. The sample carries other DNA sequences with the same CDR3. The CDR3 bases are TGTGCCAGCAGTTACGAGGGCGGAAGTGAAGCTTTCTTT. This codes for CASSYEGGSEAFF. The V gene is TRBV6-5, the J gene TRBJ1-1, with no clear D. The length of the CDR3 is 13 residues. V lost 2 bases to trimming and J lost 7 bases, with 11 bases between them. Germline CDR1 is MNHEY and CDR2 is SVGAGI.

There are many counts of this clone. The chain joins TRBV10-3 to TRBJ2-5, with 8 bases fitting TRBD1. This CDR3 is built from 16 residues. Germline CDR1 is ENHRY and CDR2 is SYGVKD. J lost 5 bases, V lost 0 bases, and 8 bases had no gene match. The CDR3 region has the DNA TGTGCCATCAGTGAGTCGATCTCAGGGGGCGTCGAGACCCAGTACTTC. Protein product: CAISESISGGVETQYF.

This chain uses TRBV14 with TRBJ2-7; 10 nucleotides match TRBD1. V gave up 3 bases and J gave up 3 bases; unmatched junction bases: 8. Germline V gene data show CDR1 as SGHDN and CDR2 as FVKESK. This CDR3 spans 16 amino acids. The CDR3 protein is CASSHDVTGGGYEQYF. The CDR3 DNA sequence: TGTGCCAGCAGCCACGACGTGACAGGGGGCGGCTACGAGCAGTACTTC.

This clone was seen many times. This chain connects TRBV9 to TRBJ2-3; 11 positions match TRBD1. The CDR3 contains 15 residues. Germline CDR1 SGDLS, CDR2 YYNGEE. Unmatched junction bases numbered 5, after V lost 6 bases and J lost 2 bases. The CDR3: CASKGQGDFTDTQYF. The CDR3 DNA is TGTGCCAGCAAGGGACAGGGGGATTTCACAGATACGCAGTATTTT.

This chain uses TRBV3-1 with TRBJ1-2; TRBD1 matches at 9 bases. The germline CDR1 and CDR2 sequences are LGHDT and YNNKEL (reference sequence). Trimming at V came to 6 bases and at J to 8 bases, leaving 7 bases not matched to a gene. There are 13 residues in the CDR3. The chain's CDR3 is CASRGGTGFGYTF. CDR3 coding DNA: TGTGCCAGCAGAGGCGGGACAGGGTTCGGCTACACCTTC.

This clone was recorded at least ten times. The rearrangement links TRBV2 to TRBJ1-5; 8 nucleotides align to TRBD1. CDR1 is SNHLY, CDR2 FYNNEI, per germline. This CDR3 contains 15 residues. After removal of 6 bases from V and 2 bases from J, the junction contained 6 bases not matched to a gene. CDR3 loop: CASRKGQGGNQPQHF. As DNA, the CDR3 is TGTGCCAGCAGAAAAGGACAGGGAGGCAATCAGCCCCAGCATTTT.

This clone was detected once. Other DNA sequences in the same sample also yield this CDR3. The rearrangement links TRBV18 to TRBJ1-2, with D hard to call. This CDR3 region has 12 residues. CDR1 and CDR2 (germline): KGHSH, LQKENI. V lost 3 bases to trimming and J lost 3 bases, with 5 bases between them. As DNA, the CDR3 is TGTGCCAGCTCACCTCGGGACTATGGCTACACCTTC. Encoded protein: CASSPRDYGYTF. The whole variable domain, remainder taken from reference TRBV18 and TRBJ1-2, is NAGVMQNPRHLVRRRGQEARLRCSPMKGHSHVYWYRQLPEEGLKFMVYLQKENIIDESGMPKERFSAEFPKEGPSILRIQQVVRGDSAAYFCASSPRDYGYTFGSGTRLTVV.

This clone was found many times. The chain employs TRBV6-5 and TRBJ2-2; D ambiguous. Germline V lookup: CDR1 MNHEY, CDR2 SVGAGI. The CDR3 has 15 amino acids. V dropped 4 bases and J dropped 5 bases, with 14 bases sitting between them. CDR3 in DNA: TGTGCCAGCAGTTCGGCAGGAGCTTATACCGGGGAGCTGTTTTTT. Residues: CASSSAGAYTGELFF.

This clone was observed many times. V and J are TRBV6-1 and TRBJ1-1; D gene uncertain. CDR3 length equals 14 residues. V was trimmed by 6 bases and J by 4 bases, leaving 15 bases between them. CDR1 is MNHNS, CDR2 SASEGT, per germline. The CDR3 spells CASSQTGYGTEAFF. CDR3 bases: TGTGCCAGCAGCCAGACGGGGTACGGCACTGAAGCTTTCTTT.

This clone was recorded at least ten times. The chain links TRBV5-1 to TRBJ2-1; D ambiguous. V gave up 1 base and J gave up 8 bases, with 10 bases separating them. The CDR3 is made up of 13 amino acids. Germline assignment: CDR1 SGHRS and CDR2 YFSETQ. DNA of the CDR3: TGCGCCAGCAGCTTGAGGGCCTGGGATGAGCAGTTCTTC. Protein sequence: CASSLRAWDEQFF. The entire variable domain, with the rest obtained from reference TRBV5-1 and TRBJ2-1, is as follows: KAGVTQTPRYLIKTRGQQVTLSCSPISGHRSVSWYQQTPGQGLQFLFEYFSETQRNKGNFPGRFSGRQFSNSRSEMNVSTLELGDSALYLCASSLRAWDEQFFGPGTRLTVL.